This entry describes one T cell receptor (beta chain). The target antigen is unknown. This record belongs to a study of post-analysis software for immune sequencing data. Study information: The disease courses covered relapsing-remitting, secondary progressive and progressive-relapsing multiple sclerosis.

Overall study results and limits: By F measure, strong co-clustering occurred among samples prepared in the same batch. Comparison with controls showed significantly lower normalized Chao1 diversity in multiple sclerosis patients. Included in a set of four or five TRBV segments more frequent in patients than controls were TRBV5-6, TRBV5-1 and TRBV20-1.

TCR beta libraries were prepared from cDNA with unique molecular identifiers. TCRdb called the PCR reads again in MiXCR, with one record for every CDR3 protein. The sample has about 820,000 distinct CDR3 sequences, around 50% seen once. Germline assignment: CDR1 SGHRS and CDR2 YFSETQ. The CDR3 loop spans 18 amino acids. V trimming: 4 bases; J trimming: 0 bases; junction bases outside the gene matches: 5. Input material: blood. The sequence came from a girl aged 10 to 17 with multiple sclerosis. The V gene is TRBV5-1, the J gene TRBJ2-3; TRBD2 aligns across 16 bases. The CDR3 DNA follows: TGCGCCAGCAGCAAGGGACTAGCGGGAGGGCCGAGCACAGATACGCAGTATTTT. The encoded protein is CASSKGLAGGPSTDTQYF.